One and the same sample provided the 5 T cell receptor beta chains below, sequenced in a study of blood T cell repertoires in COVID-19. Profiled with immunoSEQ multiplex PCR; TCRdb holds only in-frame clones, not every one. The profile shows 250,000 or so clones, around 90% of them singletons. Sample: PBMCs or T cells enriched from blood (not recorded which). All receptors derive from a man between 25 and 39 years old who had recovered from COVID-19.

This chain joins TRBV30 and TRBJ2-1; D gene ambiguous. Trimming cost V 0 bases and J 7 bases, with 16 bases left between them. Germline V gene sequence: CDR1 GTSNPN, CDR2 SVGIG (reference sequence). The CDR3 runs 15 residues. The CDR3 DNA is TGTGCCTGGAGTGTTTTCACGTCACCTAGGAATGAGCAGTTCTTC. Its translation is CAWSVFTSPRNEQFF.

This clone has a single count. The chain carries TRBV28 and TRBJ1-6; D not certain. V was pared by 2 bases and J by 8 bases, with 10 bases between. Per the germline V gene, CDR1 is MDHEN and CDR2 is SYDVKM. The CDR3 sequence is 14 residues long. The CDR3 nucleotides are TGTGCCAGCAGTTTAGGGCCATCATATTCACCCCTCCACTTT. This codes for CASSLGPSYSPLHF.

The CDR3 nucleotides are TGTGCCAGCAGCTCTCCGGGACAGGGATATAATTCACCCCTCCACTTT. This codes for CASSSPGQGYNSPLHF. The chain combines TRBV11-2 with TRBJ1-6; TRBD1 aligns across 9 bases. This CDR3 spans 16 amino acids. With 4 bases clipped from V and 4 bases from J, the junction kept 5 bases outside the gene matches. The germline V gene has CDR1 SGHAT and CDR2 FQNNGV.

The V and J genes are TRBV6-5 and TRBJ2-7, with 11 bases identical to TRBD1. CDR3 length: 13 amino acids. The germline gives CDR1 MNHEY, CDR2 SVGAGI. The trim removed 9 bases at V and 4 bases at J, leaving 5 bases unmatched. The CDR3 nucleotides are TGTGCCAGTGGGACAGGGGGACGATACGAGCAGTACTTC. Translation: CASGTGGRYEQYF.

The V call is TRBV19, the J call TRBJ2-2; D might be TRBD1 (6 bases). V was pared by 8 bases and J by 7 bases, with 14 bases between. The CDR3 contains 13 residues. Germline CDR1 and CDR2: LNHDA and SQIVND (reference sequence). The CDR3 loop is CASQGQSLGELFF. The DNA for the CDR3 is TGTGCCAGTCAGGGACAATCGCTCGGGGAGCTGTTTTTT.